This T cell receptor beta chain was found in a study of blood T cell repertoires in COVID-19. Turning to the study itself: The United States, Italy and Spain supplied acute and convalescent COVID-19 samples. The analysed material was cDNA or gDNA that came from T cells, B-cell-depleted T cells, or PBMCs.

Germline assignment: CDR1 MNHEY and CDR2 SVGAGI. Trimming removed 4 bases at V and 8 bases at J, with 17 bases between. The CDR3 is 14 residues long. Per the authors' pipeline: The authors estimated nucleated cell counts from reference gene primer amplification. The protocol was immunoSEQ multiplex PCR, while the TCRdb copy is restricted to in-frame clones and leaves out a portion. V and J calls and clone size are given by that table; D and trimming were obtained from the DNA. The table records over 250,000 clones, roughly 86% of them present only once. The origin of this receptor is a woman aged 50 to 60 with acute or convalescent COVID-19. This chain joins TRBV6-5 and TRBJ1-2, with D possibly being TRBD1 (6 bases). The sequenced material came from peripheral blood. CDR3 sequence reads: CASSSTGSEGGYTF. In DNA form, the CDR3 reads TGTGCCAGCAGTTCTACAGGGTCTGAGGGCGGCTACACCTTC.